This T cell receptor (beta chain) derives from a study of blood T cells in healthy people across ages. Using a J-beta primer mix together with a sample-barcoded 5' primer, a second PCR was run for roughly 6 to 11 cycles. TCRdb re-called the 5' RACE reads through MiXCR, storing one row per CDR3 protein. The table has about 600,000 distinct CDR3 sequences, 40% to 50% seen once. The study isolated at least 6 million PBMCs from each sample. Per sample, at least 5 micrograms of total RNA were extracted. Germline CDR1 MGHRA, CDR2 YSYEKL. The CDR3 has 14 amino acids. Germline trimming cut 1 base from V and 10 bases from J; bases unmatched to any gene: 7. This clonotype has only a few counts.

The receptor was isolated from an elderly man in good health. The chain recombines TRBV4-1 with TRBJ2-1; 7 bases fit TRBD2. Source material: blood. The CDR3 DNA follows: TGCGCCAGCAGCCAAGGGGGCGGGGGAGGAGAGCAGTTCTTC. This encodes CASSQGGGGGEQFF.